One and the same sample provided the 9 T cell receptor beta chains below, sequenced in a study of cytomegalovirus exposure and HLA in healthy donors. Sequenced by immunoSEQ multiplex PCR; TCRdb stores in-frame clones only, minus some. The data show tens of thousands of clones, around 97% seen once. Sequencing was carried out using PBMCs. The receptors shown here come from a man in his late teens or twenties in good health and CMV-seronegative.

Only one count was recorded for this clone. This chain uses TRBV5-4 with TRBJ1-2; 10 bases align to TRBD1. Per the germline V gene, CDR1 is SGHNT and CDR2 is YYREEE (reference sequence). The V segment lost 3 bases and the J segment 4 bases; nucleotides outside the gene matches: 3. The CDR3 consists of 14 residues. CDR3 nucleotide sequence: TGTGCCAGCAGCTCGACAGGGGGCGGCTATGGCTACACCTTC. It codes for CASSSTGGGYGYTF. Combining the CDR3 with reference TRBV5-4 and TRBJ1-2 gives the whole variable domain ETGVTQSPTHLIKTRGQQVTLRCSSQSGHNTVSWYQQALGQGPQFIFQYYREEENGRGNFPPRFSGLQFPNYSSELNVNALELDDSALYLCASSSTGGGYGYTFGSGTRLTVV.

V and J are TRBV11-2 and TRBJ1-2; perhaps TRBD1 as D (5 bases). V lost 1 base and J lost 5, with 11 bases in between. CDR3 length: 14 amino acids. Germline V gene sequence: CDR1 SGHAT, CDR2 FQNNGV. As DNA, the CDR3 is TGTGCCAGCAGCTTAGTAAGGCAGGGATATGGCTACACCTTC. This gives the protein CASSLVRQGYGYTF.

This clone came up once. V usage is TRBV10-2 and J usage is TRBJ1-1, with TRBD1 matching over 12 bases. The V and J ends lost 4 bases and 5 bases, in that order; junction bases with no gene match: 11. The germline CDR1 and CDR2 sequences are WSHSY and SAAADI. This CDR3 is 17 amino acids long. The CDR3 region is CASSAPGDRGHGTEAFF. The CDR3 DNA reads as TGCGCCAGCAGTGCCCCGGGGGACAGGGGGCACGGAACTGAAGCTTTCTTT.

This chain connects TRBV28 to TRBJ1-6, with 9 bases matching TRBD1. Germline CDR1 MDHEN, CDR2 SYDVKM. Trimming took 5 bases from V and 15 from J; bases not matched to a gene: 5. The CDR3 contains 12 residues. This CDR3 is CASSLGTGRLHF. In DNA, the CDR3 is TGTGCCAGCAGTCTTGGGACAGGGCGCCTCCACTTT.

The DNA for the CDR3 is TGTGCCATCAGGTCGCGACAGGGGGTATTTGGCTACACCTTC. Protein product: CAIRSRQGVFGYTF. The V gene is TRBV10-3, the J gene TRBJ1-2, with 9 bases aligning to TRBD1. Germline V lookup: CDR1 ENHRY, CDR2 SYGVKD. This CDR3 region has 14 residues. The ends lost 6 bases at V and 7 bases at J; junction bases unmatched: 9.

This clone has a single count. This chain uses TRBV2 with TRBJ2-2, with 7 bases fitting TRBD1. The V gene end was trimmed by 5 bases and the J gene end by 7 bases; junction bases not matched to a gene: 7. The CDR3 is 14 residues long. The germline CDR1 and CDR2 sequences are SNHLY and FYNNEI. In nucleotides, the CDR3 is TGTGCCAGCAGTCCACAGGGGACCGGCGGGGAGCTGTTTTTT. It translates to CASSPQGTGGELFF. The full variable domain, with the rest looked up from reference TRBV2 and TRBJ2-2, is EPEVTQTPSHQVTQMGQEVILRCVPISNHLYFYWYRQILGQKVEFLVSFYNNEISEKSEIFDDQFSVERPDGSNFTLKIRSTKLEDSAMYFCASSPQGTGGELFFGEGSRLTVL.

This clone came up once. CDR3 DNA sequence: TGTGCCATCAGGACAGGGTGGAGCCCTGAAGCTTTCTTT. This sequence encodes CAIRTGWSPEAFF. The V gene is TRBV10-3, the J gene TRBJ1-1; 7 nucleotides line up with TRBD1. The CDR3 is 13 residues long. Germline CDR1 is ENHRY and CDR2 is SYGVKD. After removal of 6 bases from V and 6 bases from J, the junction contained 7 bases not matched to a gene.

V and J are TRBV2 and TRBJ1-1; 7 nucleotides match TRBD1. From germline, CDR1 is SNHLY and CDR2 FYNNEI. This CDR3 spans 13 amino acids. V was pared by 7 bases and J by 2 bases, with 4 bases of the junction left unmatched. The CDR3 nucleotides read TGTGCCAGCAATGACAGGGTTAACACTGAAGCTTTCTTT. It translates to CASNDRVNTEAFF.

The rearrangement uses TRBV19 and TRBJ2-1, with a tentative D call TRBD2 (6 bases). CDR3 length: 14 amino acids. Trimming removed 5 bases from V and 5 bases from J, with 13 bases in between. Germline CDR1 LNHDA, CDR2 SQIVND (reference sequence). As DNA, the CDR3 is TGTGCCAGTAGTGGGACTCCTACGGACAATGAGCAGTTCTTC. Amino acids: CASSGTPTDNEQFF.